This passage covers 23 T cell receptor beta chains from one sample sequenced in a study of blood T cell repertoires in COVID-19. Profiling relied on immunoSEQ multiplex PCR, and the TCRdb table lists in-frame clones only, not all of them. Of just under 250,000 clones listed, about 90% were seen once; the top ten hold about 3%. The sample comprised peripheral blood. These receptors all come from a woman aged 25-40 years who had recovered from COVID-19.

This chain connects TRBV4-1 to TRBJ1-1; TRBD1 agrees at 7 bases. Germline CDR1 is MGHRA and CDR2 is YSYEKL. V trimming: 4 bases; J trimming: 0 bases; junction bases outside the gene matches: 5. The CDR3 has 15 amino acids. As DNA, the CDR3 is TGCGCCAGCAGCCTTTTGACAGGGATGAACACTGAAGCTTTCTTT. Amino acids: CASSLLTGMNTEAFF.

The chain carries TRBV7-3 and TRBJ2-4; possibly TRBD2 for D (5 bases). V lost 5 bases and J lost 3, with 11 bases in between. CDR3 size: 14 residues. Germline lookup yields CDR1 SGHTA and CDR2 FQGTGA. DNA for the CDR3: TGTGCCAGCAGCCCATCTGGAGGCAAAAACATTCAGTACTTC. Translating it yields CASSPSGGKNIQYF.

V usage is TRBV25-1 and J usage is TRBJ1-1; 7 bases align to TRBD1. The germline gives CDR1 MGHDK, CDR2 SYGVNS. This CDR3 contains 14 residues. Trimming removed 2 bases from V and 5 bases from J; junction bases left unmatched: 5. CDR3 coding DNA: TGTGCCAGCAGTGAAACAGGGGTCTGGACTGAAGCTTTCTTT. Its protein product is CASSETGVWTEAFF.

The J gene is TRBJ1-1, the V gene TRBV19; no clear D gene. The germline CDR1 and CDR2 sequences are LNHDA and SQIVND (reference sequence). The CDR3 has 13 residues. The V end lost 10 bases, the J end lost 1 base, and 13 bases lay between the germline ends. The CDR3 loop reads CATEPGGNTEAFF. As DNA, the CDR3 is TGTGCCACTGAACCGGGAGGGAACACTGAAGCTTTCTTT.

This rearrangement joins TRBV13 to TRBJ2-2; D possibly corresponds to TRBD1 (5 bases). The CDR3 sequence is 14 residues long. Germline values: CDR1 PRHDT, CDR2 FYEKMQ (reference sequence). Between the trimmed V and J ends, which lost 4 bases and 4 bases, there was a span of 10 bases. Here the CDR3 DNA reads TGTGCCAGCAGCTCCAGGGAAAGCACCGGGGAGCTGTTTTTT. Translating it yields CASSSRESTGELFF.

The V call is TRBV3-1 (or the pseudogene TRBV3-2), the J call TRBJ2-7; the D gene is possibly TRBD2 (5 bases). Per germline, CDR1 LGHDT and CDR2 YNNKEL (reference sequence). Trimming left V 7 bases short and J 6 bases short, with 19 bases between. CDR3 length: 14 residues. The CDR3 region is CASTFGPGRGEQYF. In DNA, the CDR3 is TGTGCCAGCACCTTCGGTCCGGGCCGGGGCGAGCAGTACTTC.

The J gene is TRBJ2-7, the V gene TRBV5-1; 10 nucleotides align to TRBD1. The CDR3 is 15 residues long. CDR1 SGHRS and CDR2 YFSETQ come from the germline V gene. V trimming: 4 bases; J trimming: 4 bases; junction bases outside the gene matches: 8. DNA for the CDR3: TGCGCCAGCAGCCCAGGGACAGGGGTTGATTACGAGCAGTACTTC. This sequence encodes CASSPGTGVDYEQYF.

The rearrangement joins TRBV9 to TRBJ2-3; tentatively, D is TRBD2 (5 bases). Germline V gene sequence: CDR1 SGDLS, CDR2 YYNGEE. Trimming left V 0 bases short and J 4 bases short, with 9 bases between. There are 14 residues in the CDR3. CDR3 amino acids: CASSVAGIADTQYF. The CDR3 nucleotides read TGTGCCAGCAGCGTAGCGGGGATAGCAGATACGCAGTATTTT.

This chain links TRBV6-1 with TRBJ2-6; 7 nucleotides align to TRBD2. With V trimmed by 4 bases and J by 2 bases, 14 bases remained unmatched. CDR1 and CDR2 from the germline V gene are MNHNS and SASEGT. The CDR3 length is 19 residues. CDR3 residues: CASSVLWGGVMAGANVLTF. For the CDR3, the DNA is TGTGCCAGCAGTGTCCTTTGGGGAGGGGTGATGGCTGGGGCCAACGTCCTGACTTTC.

J is TRBJ2-5 and V is TRBV10-1; a weak D match, TRBD2 (6 bases). V shed 10 bases and J shed 5 bases, with 20 bases lying between them. Germline V gene lookup returns CDR1 WNHNN and CDR2 SYGVQD (reference sequence). The CDR3 covers 14 residues. CDR3 DNA sequence: TGCGCCACCTCCCGAGGGGAGGTAGGGGAGACCCAGTACTTC. Translated: CATSRGEVGETQYF.

In its sample, this clone was seen once. The J gene is TRBJ2-7, the V gene TRBV18; perhaps TRBD2 as D (6 bases). Trimming cost V 3 bases and J 6 bases, with 27 bases left between them. Germline V gene lookup returns CDR1 KGHSH and CDR2 LQKENI. CDR3 size: 18 residues. CDR3 in amino acids: CASSPSYGGTFFSPEQYF. Here the CDR3 DNA reads TGTGCCAGCTCACCTAGCTACGGCGGGACGTTCTTCTCCCCCGAGCAGTACTTC.

The rearrangement links TRBV2 to TRBJ2-5; 16 bases line up with TRBD2. With 6 bases clipped from V and 7 bases from J, the junction kept 11 bases outside the gene matches. This CDR3 region has 17 residues. Germline CDR1 is SNHLY and CDR2 is FYNNEI. CDR3 nucleotide sequence: TGTGCCAGCAGCAGACCGGGACTAGCGGGGGGGCGTTGGACCCAGTACTTC. Translation gives CASSRPGLAGGRWTQYF. The full variable domain, completed using reference TRBV2 and TRBJ2-5, is EPEVTQTPSHQVTQMGQEVILRCVPISNHLYFYWYRQILGQKVEFLVSFYNNEISEKSEIFDDQFSVERPDGSNFTLKIRSTKLEDSAMYFCASSRPGLAGGRWTQYFGPGTRLLVL.

The V gene is TRBV6-5, the J gene TRBJ1-2, with TRBD1 identical over 9 bases. Germline V CDR1 and CDR2: MNHEY, SVGAGI. CDR3 length equals 15 residues. Trimming removed 6 bases from V and 0 bases from J; junction bases left unmatched: 5. Written as DNA, the CDR3 is TGTGCCAGCAGAAGACAGGGGGAAGCTAACTATGGCTACACCTTC. It encodes CASRRQGEANYGYTF.

This chain uses TRBV3-1 (or the pseudogene TRBV3-2) with TRBJ1-2, with 8 nucleotides matching TRBD1. CDR1 LGHDT and CDR2 YNNKEL come from the germline V gene (reference sequence). The CDR3 extends over 14 amino acids. V was pared by 2 bases and J by 5 bases, with 4 bases of the junction left unmatched. The CDR3, as DNA: TGTGCCAGCAGCCAACTGACAGGGGCTTATGGCTACACCTTC. Encoded protein: CASSQLTGAYGYTF.

The rearrangement uses TRBV14 and TRBJ2-1; a possible D gene is TRBD1 (6 bases). V lost 6 bases and J lost 4, with 13 bases in between. Germline-derived CDR1 and CDR2 are SGHDN and FVKESK. This CDR3 has 14 amino acids. The CDR3 region is CASSHLDSYNEQFF. The CDR3, as DNA: TGTGCCAGCAGTCACTTGGACAGTTACAATGAGCAGTTCTTC.

V and J are TRBV20-1 and TRBJ2-3, with TRBD2 identical over 12 bases. The CDR3 sequence is 17 residues long. Germline loops: CDR1 DFQATT, CDR2 SNEGSKA (reference sequence). The V segment lost 3 bases and the J segment 4 bases; nucleotides outside the gene matches: 11. In DNA form, the CDR3 reads TGCAGTGCTAGTTTCTCTAGCGGGGGGGCCCTAGCAGATACGCAGTATTTT. Residues: CSASFSSGGALADTQYF.

The V call is TRBV7-2, the J call TRBJ2-4, with 11 bases matching TRBD2. The CDR3 totals 16 residues. Per the germline V gene, CDR1 is SGHTA and CDR2 is FQGNSA. Unmatched junction bases numbered 7, after V lost 3 bases and J lost 6 bases. The CDR3 sequence: CASSLLAGGRGNIQYF. As DNA, the CDR3 is TGTGCCAGCAGCTTGCTAGCGGGGGGCCGAGGAAACATTCAGTACTTC.

This chain uses TRBV7-9 with TRBJ2-7, with 10 bases aligning to TRBD1. There are 15 residues in the CDR3. Germline CDR1 SEHNR, CDR2 FQNEAQ (reference sequence). V shed 4 bases, J shed 3 bases, and the junction held 6 bases outside the gene matches. CDR3: CASSSGTGEVYEQYF. The CDR3 bases are TGTGCCAGCAGCTCCGGGACAGGGGAGGTCTACGAGCAGTACTTC.

The CDR3 protein is CASSSSVNTEAFF. CDR3 DNA: TGTGCCAGCAGCTCATCGGTGAACACTGAAGCTTTCTTT. The chain uses TRBV5-6 and TRBJ1-1; D unresolved. Germline V gene lookup returns CDR1 SGHDT and CDR2 YYEEEE. CDR3 length equals 13 residues. The V end lost 3 bases, the J end lost 0 bases, and 6 bases lay between the germline ends.

This clone has just one count. The chain is built from TRBV12-5 and TRBJ2-5; 8 bases line up with TRBD1. Losses at the gene ends were 1 base for V and 1 base for J; bases not matched to a gene: 8. Germline V gene sequence: CDR1 LGHNT, CDR2 FRNRAP. There are 17 residues in the CDR3. CDR3 nucleotides: TGTGCTAGTGGTTTGGAAAGGACAGGGAAGGGCCAAGAGACCCAGTACTTC. Its translation is CASGLERTGKGQETQYF. The full variable domain, with the rest looked up from reference TRBV12-5 and TRBJ2-5, is DARVTQTPRHKVTEMGQEVTMRCQPILGHNTVFWYRQTMMQGLELLAYFRNRAPLDDSGMPKDRFSAEMPDATLATLKIQPSEPRDSAVYFCASGLERTGKGQETQYFGPGTRLLVL.

The V gene is TRBV5-4, the J gene TRBJ1-1, with 8 bases lining up with TRBD1. The CDR3 length is 14 residues. Germline loops: CDR1 SGHNT, CDR2 YYREEE (reference sequence). Losses at the gene ends were 0 bases for V and 5 bases for J; bases not matched to a gene: 3. The chain's CDR3 is CASSLANRGTEAFF. CDR3 in DNA: TGTGCCAGCAGCTTGGCCAACAGGGGGACTGAAGCTTTCTTT.

The V call is TRBV18, the J call TRBJ1-2, with TRBD1 matching 7 bases. CDR3 length: 15 residues. The V gene end was trimmed by 2 bases and the J gene end by 8 bases; junction bases not matched to a gene: 11. The germline CDR1 and CDR2 sequences are KGHSH and LQKENI. In nucleotides, the CDR3 is TGTGCCAGCTCACCAGAAACCGGGACAGCCTTGGGCTACACCTTC. Translation gives CASSPETGTALGYTF. Drawing the rest from reference TRBV18 and TRBJ1-2, the complete variable domain is NAGVMQNPRHLVRRRGQEARLRCSPMKGHSHVYWYRQLPEEGLKFMVYLQKENIIDESGMPKERFSAEFPKEGPSILRIQQVVRGDSAAYFCASSPETGTALGYTFGSGTRLTVV.

The J gene is TRBJ2-1, the V gene TRBV3-1 (or the pseudogene TRBV3-2); 10 bases fit TRBD2. The germline V gene encodes CDR1 LGHDT and CDR2 YNNKEL (reference sequence). The CDR3 loop spans 17 amino acids. V trimming: 1 base; J trimming: 6 bases; junction bases outside the gene matches: 9. The CDR3 reads CASSQVMSGGAVNEQFF. The CDR3 DNA is TGTGCCAGCAGCCAAGTGATGAGCGGGGGGGCTGTCAATGAGCAGTTCTTC.